Below, 28 T cell receptor beta chains from the same sample are listed, as sequenced in a study of T-cell reconstitution after alpha-beta-depleted transplantation in children. Molecular barcoding with unique molecular identifiers was used for the TCRbeta library. Each CDR3 protein is one row after TCRdb ran MiXCR on the PCR reads. The sample includes a few hundred thousand distinct CDR3 sequences, around 7.3% seen only once; the top ten take 9.1%. Study-wide points: After one year, T-cell counts and TCRbeta diversity mostly came from new T cells.

No antigens are known for them. The material sequenced was peripheral blood, taken 360 days after TCRalphabeta/CD19-depleted stem cell transplant. The receptors stem from a female patient aged 2 to 10 who had a stem cell transplant for Fanconi anemia, so the T cells may come from the graft donor.

This clonotype turned up a few times. The chain uses TRBV20-1 and TRBJ2-7; 8 bases fit TRBD2. This CDR3 region has 11 residues. After removal of 4 bases from V and 12 bases from J, the junction contained 8 bases not matched to a gene. Germline assignment: CDR1 DFQATT and CDR2 SNEGSKA (reference sequence). The CDR3 nucleotides read TGCAGTGCTACTAGCGGGTGGGCCTGGTACTTC. Encoded protein: CSATSGWAWYF.

This clonotype was recorded many times. V is TRBV27 and J is TRBJ2-7, with D perhaps matching TRBD1 or TRBD2 (5 bases each). The CDR3 loop spans 17 amino acids. Germline CDR1 and CDR2: MNHEY and SMNVEV (reference sequence). V was trimmed by 0 bases and J by 4 bases, leaving 19 bases between them. The CDR3 is CASSLSGPFGSSYEQYF. In DNA form, the CDR3 reads TGTGCCAGCAGTTTATCGGGACCGTTCGGATCATCTTACGAGCAGTACTTC.

This clonotype was seen many times. The V and J genes are TRBV4-2 and TRBJ2-1; TRBD2 matches 10 bases. Germline CDR1 is LGHNA and CDR2 is YNFKEQ. V dropped 3 bases and J dropped 0; count of bases not matched to a gene: 5. The CDR3 totals 17 residues. The CDR3 here is CASSQRTSGNSYNEQFF. Here the CDR3 DNA reads TGTGCCAGCAGCCAGCGGACTAGCGGAAACTCCTACAATGAGCAGTTCTTC.

This clonotype occurred a few times. The rearrangement uses TRBV7-3 and TRBJ2-7; 7 bases fit TRBD2. The junction had 5 bases not matched to a gene; V was cut back by 1 base and J by 5 bases. The CDR3 extends over 14 amino acids. Germline CDR1 SGHTA, CDR2 FQGTGA. This chain's CDR3 is CASSLSGAGDEQYF. CDR3 in DNA: TGTGCCAGCAGCTTAAGTGGGGCGGGAGACGAGCAGTACTTC. Based on the CDR3 plus reference TRBV7-3 and TRBJ2-7, the full variable domain is GAGVSQTPSNKVTEKGKYVELRCDPISGHTALYWYRQSLGQGPEFLIYFQGTGAADDSGLPNDRFFAVRPEGSVSTLKIQRTERGDSAVYLCASSLSGAGDEQYFGPGTRLTVT.

The table lists this clonotype with many counts. This chain uses TRBV5-1 with TRBJ2-1, with D maybe TRBD1 (6 bases). The germline V gene encodes CDR1 SGHRS and CDR2 YFSETQ. This CDR3 has 14 residues. V lost 3 bases, J lost 4 bases, and 11 bases lay in between. In nucleotides, the CDR3 is TGCGCCAGCAGCTCCGGGACACTGTACAATGAGCAGTTCTTC. Translated, it gives CASSSGTLYNEQFF.

This clonotype has ten or more counts. The V and J genes are TRBV6-5 and TRBJ2-7, with D uncertain. V was pared by 2 bases and J by 0 bases, with 8 bases between. The germline V gene has CDR1 MNHEY and CDR2 SVGAGI. CDR3 length: 14 residues. The CDR3 sequence: CASSYLRNSYEQYV. Written as DNA, the CDR3 is TGTGCCAGCAGTTACCTCCGCAACTCCTACGAGCAGTACGTC.

The sample holds many counts of this clonotype. The J gene is TRBJ2-3, the V gene TRBV6-5; 10 bases align to TRBD1. The V gene's germline CDR1 is MNHEY and CDR2 SVGAGI. J was trimmed by 3 bases and V by 0 bases; bases with no gene match: 6. This CDR3 spans 17 amino acids. CDR3 in DNA: TGTGCCAGCAGTTACTCCCTGGGACAGGGGAGGACAGATACGCAGTATTTT. As protein: CASSYSLGQGRTDTQYF.

Ten or more counts support this clonotype. The gene calls are TRBV5-1 and TRBJ2-1, with TRBD2 identical over 8 bases. V shed 4 bases and J 10 bases; nucleotides not matched to a gene: 4. Per the germline V gene, CDR1 is SGHRS and CDR2 is YFSETQ. This CDR3 comprises 12 residues. CDR3 residues: CASSLVAGEQFF. In DNA, the CDR3 is TGCGCCAGCAGCCTAGTAGCGGGGGAGCAGTTCTTC.

This clonotype was seen ten or more times. The chain couples TRBV6-5 to TRBJ1-1; perhaps TRBD1 as D (6 bases). The V gene lost 5 bases and the J gene lost 0 bases, with 16 bases spanning the gap. The germline gives CDR1 MNHEY, CDR2 SVGAGI. This CDR3 has 16 amino acids. The CDR3 loop reads CASSIQGFLLNTEAFF. The CDR3 DNA follows: TGTGCCAGCAGTATTCAGGGGTTTTTGCTGAACACTGAAGCTTTCTTT.

In its sample, this clonotype was seen many times. The chain uses TRBV7-8 and TRBJ2-7, with no clear D. The CDR3 contains 13 residues. The germline CDR1 and CDR2 sequences are SGHVS and FQNEAQ. The ends were cut back, 2 bases at V and 4 bases at J, with 9 bases in the middle. CDR3 bases: TGTGCCAGCAGCTTATTAGGGCGGTACGAGCAGTACTTC. Protein: CASSLLGRYEQYF. Using reference TRBV7-8 and TRBJ2-7 for the parts outside the CDR3, the full variable domain is GAGVSQSPRYKVAKRGQDVALRCDPISGHVSLFWYQQALGQGPEFLTYFQNEAQLDKSGLPSDRFFAERPEGSVSTLKIQRTQQEDSAVYLCASSLLGRYEQYFGPGTRLTVT.

The chain links TRBV7-9 to TRBJ2-3; 10 positions match TRBD1. The CDR3 is 15 residues long. Germline trimming cut 6 bases from V and 6 bases from J; bases unmatched to any gene: 9. Germline CDR1 and CDR2: SEHNR and FQNEAQ (reference sequence). The CDR3 region is CASRRRDRGEDTQYF. CDR3 DNA: TGTGCCAGCAGACGCCGGGACAGGGGTGAGGATACGCAGTATTTT.

The table lists this clonotype with many counts. The chain combines TRBV6-5 with TRBJ2-1; 8 nucleotides match TRBD2. The V gene's germline CDR1 is MNHEY and CDR2 SVGAGI. V was pared by 0 bases and J by 5 bases, with 9 bases of the junction left unmatched. The CDR3 is 17 amino acids. CDR3: CASSYSNIAGRDNEQFF. The CDR3 bases are TGTGCCAGCAGTTACTCAAATATAGCGGGAAGGGACAATGAGCAGTTCTTC.

This clonotype appeared many times. This chain uses TRBV7-9 with TRBJ2-1; no definite D call. The germline gives CDR1 SEHNR, CDR2 FQNEAQ (reference sequence). The CDR3 totals 13 residues. V lost 2 bases and J lost 5, with 7 bases in between. The CDR3 region is CASSLRAHNEQFF. DNA of the CDR3: TGTGCCAGCAGCTTAAGGGCCCACAATGAGCAGTTCTTC.

This clonotype was seen at least ten times. The J gene is TRBJ2-3, the V gene TRBV20-1, with a weak D call TRBD2 (5 bases). The CDR3 loop spans 13 amino acids. Trimming took 3 bases from V and 6 from J, leaving 13 bases between them. Per germline, CDR1 DFQATT and CDR2 SNEGSKA (reference sequence). The CDR3 reads CSASIYSGDTQYF. CDR3 in DNA: TGCAGTGCTAGCATTTATTCGGGGGATACGCAGTATTTT.

This clonotype has ten or more counts. J is TRBJ1-1 and V is TRBV18; D unresolved. Germline V gives CDR1 KGHSH, CDR2 LQKENI. V lost 3 bases and J 7 bases, leaving 9 bases between the germline ends. CDR3 length equals 12 residues. CDR3 bases: TGTGCCAGCTCACCTCGGCGCTTTGAAGCTTTCTTT. It translates to CASSPRRFEAFF. Combining the CDR3 with reference TRBV18 and TRBJ1-1 gives the whole variable domain NAGVMQNPRHLVRRRGQEARLRCSPMKGHSHVYWYRQLPEEGLKFMVYLQKENIIDESGMPKERFSAEFPKEGPSILRIQQVVRGDSAAYFCASSPRRFEAFFGQGTRLTVV.

The chain recombines TRBV29-1 with TRBJ1-2; 8 nucleotides match TRBD1. Per the germline V gene, CDR1 is SQVTM and CDR2 is ANQGSEA. Trimming removed 6 bases from V and 6 bases from J; junction bases left unmatched: 3. This CDR3 comprises 11 residues. CDR3 in amino acids: CSVDRADGYTF. The CDR3 nucleotides are TGCAGCGTGGACAGGGCGGATGGCTACACCTTC.

This clonotype was seen a handful of times. A junction end diverges from the germline sequence, so it may reflect a read error. The chain is built from TRBV6-2 or TRBV6-3 and TRBJ2-3; TRBD2 matches 10 bases. Germline-derived CDR1 and CDR2 are MNHEY and SVGEGT. There are 13 residues in the CDR3. CDR3 sequence: CASSRASGGQRHF. The CDR3 coding sequence is TGTGCCAGCAGTCGGGCTAGCGGGGGTCAGAGGCATTTT.

This clonotype has at least ten counts. The gene calls are TRBV4-2 and TRBJ2-1; D is perhaps TRBD1 (5 bases). Germline lookup yields CDR1 LGHNA and CDR2 YNFKEQ. The CDR3 has 13 amino acids. The V end lost 4 bases, the J end lost 4 bases, and 8 bases lay between the germline ends. The CDR3 region is CASSPYRYNEQFF. The CDR3 nucleotides are TGTGCCAGCAGCCCGTACAGGTACAATGAGCAGTTCTTC.

This clonotype appeared many times. The chain joins TRBV29-1 to TRBJ1-2; D remains ambiguous. This CDR3 has 14 amino acids. V was clipped by 6 bases and J by 8 bases, with 22 bases between them. Germline V lookup: CDR1 SQVTM, CDR2 ANQGSEA. The CDR3 nucleotides are TGCAGCGTCGACCCCGACCCCGGACTCCTCGGCTACACCTTC. Translating it yields CSVDPDPGLLGYTF.

This clonotype was seen a few times. The chain couples TRBV20-1 to TRBJ1-6, with 9 bases fitting TRBD1. The V segment lost 3 bases and the J segment 9 bases; nucleotides outside the gene matches: 9. Germline CDR1 reads DFQATT; CDR2 reads SNEGSKA (reference sequence). The CDR3 is 15 residues long. This CDR3 reads CSASSPGQGFSPLHF. CDR3 in DNA: TGCAGTGCTAGCTCCCCGGGACAGGGTTTTTCACCCCTCCACTTT.

This clonotype was seen repeatedly, ten times or more. This CDR3 is CASSFQGRSTEAFF. The CDR3 region has the DNA TGTGCCAGCAGTTTCCAGGGACGGAGCACTGAAGCTTTCTTT. This chain connects TRBV12-3 or TRBV12-4 to TRBJ1-1, with D possibly being TRBD1 (5 bases). This CDR3 has 14 residues. V was cut by 3 bases and J by 4 bases, with 12 bases left in between.

The chain uses TRBV6-4 and TRBJ2-1; D possibly corresponds to TRBD1 (5 bases). V gave up 6 bases and J gave up 4 bases, with 13 bases separating them. Germline V CDR1 and CDR2: MRHNA, SNTAGT. The CDR3 totals 14 residues. The CDR3: CASSRDYGYNEQFF. The CDR3 DNA follows: TGTGCCAGCAGCAGGGATTATGGGTACAATGAGCAGTTCTTC.

This clonotype was picked up a small number of times. The chain carries TRBV7-2 and TRBJ1-1, with D uncertain. CDR1 and CDR2 from the germline V gene are SGHTA and FQGNSA. V dropped 1 base and J dropped 10 bases, with 7 bases sitting between them. This CDR3 spans 11 amino acids. The CDR3 region has the DNA TGTGCCAGCAGCTTAGTTGGTACAGCTTTCTTT. Its translation is CASSLVGTAFF.

With regard to this clonotype: With a much larger clone just one base away, this may be a read error. Because the CDR3 is missing its conserved closing phenylalanine or tryptophan, this is likely a read error. The V and J genes are TRBV24-1 and TRBJ1-2; TRBD1 matches at 10 bases. This CDR3 is built from 15 residues. Looked up from germline, CDR1 is KGHDR and CDR2 is SFDVKD. Trimming took 5 bases from V and 7 from J; bases not matched to a gene: 9. CDR3 protein: CATSATGTGASGYTL. The CDR3 bases are TGTGCCACCAGTGCTACGGGGACAGGGGCGTCTGGCTACACCCTC.

This chain connects TRBV6-2 or TRBV6-3 to TRBJ1-2; D gene ambiguous. Deletions cut 8 bases from V and 0 bases from J, with 16 bases between. The CDR3 is 15 amino acids. Germline V gives CDR1 MNHEY, CDR2 SVGEGT. This CDR3 reads CASQRGGKANYGYTF. The CDR3 nucleotides read TGTGCCAGCCAGCGTGGAGGGAAGGCTAACTATGGCTACACCTTC.

On this clonotype itself: This clone may be a read error of a much larger clone one base away. The chain combines TRBV15 with TRBJ2-7; D is ambiguous. Deletions cut 4 bases from V and 3 bases from J, with 10 bases between. The length of the CDR3 is 13 residues. CDR1 and CDR2 from the germline V gene are LNHNV and YYDKDF (reference sequence). CDR3 region: CATSINVGYEQYF. The CDR3 nucleotides read TGTGCCACCAGCATAAATGTGGGCTACGAGCAGTACTTC.

This clonotype was found many times. The J gene is TRBJ2-7, the V gene TRBV25-1, with TRBD2 matching 7 bases. Trimming cost V 6 bases and J 0 bases; bases outside gene matches: 8. The germline CDR1 and CDR2 sequences are MGHDK and SYGVNS. The CDR3 contains 15 residues. The CDR3 sequence: CASSPSGDRSYEQYF. As DNA, the CDR3 is TGTGCCAGCAGCCCGAGCGGGGACCGCTCCTACGAGCAGTACTTC.

At least ten counts were recorded for this clonotype. The chain recombines TRBV7-3 with TRBJ1-1, with D tentatively TRBD1 (5 bases). In germline, CDR1 is SGHTA, CDR2 FQGTGA. Trimming took off 2 bases at V and 6 bases at J, with 10 bases between the two ends. CDR3 length: 13 amino acids. CDR3 sequence (DNA): TGTGCCAGCAGCTTAGTCACAGGCGCTGAAGCTTTCTTT. Protein sequence: CASSLVTGAEAFF.